This is a list of T cell receptor beta chains from one sample in a study of blood T cells in healthy people across ages. One entry per CDR3 protein results from TCRdb running MiXCR on the 5' RACE reads. The sample holds about 510,000 distinct CDR3 sequences, about 29% seen once. The same data also went into a second study, on T cells of mothers and their children.

Sequenced: blood. The receptors here all came from a boy younger than 10 in good health. The CDR3 runs from the conserved cysteine through the conserved F or W. Fields, in order: CDR3 DNA, CDR3 protein, V gene, D gene, CDR3 length, J gene, clone size. The D gene is left open where the match is weak. Where a row states a size, it is once, few, many or the class of an expanded clone; other rows omit it.

TGCGCCAGCAGCGGTACAGTAGACACGGGGGAGCAGTACTTC CASSGTVDTGEQYF TRBV5-1 . 14 TRBJ2-7 .
TGTGCCAGCATCCTACCCGGGGGACTCGAAGAGGGGCGTTCCTACGAGCAGTACTTC CASILPGGLEEGRSYEQYF TRBV6-1 . 19 TRBJ2-7 few
TGTGCCAGCAAACCGGGACAGGGGTTTGGGGCCAACGTCCTGACTTTC CASKPGQGFGANVLTF TRBV12-3/TRBV12-4 TRBD1 16 TRBJ2-6 few
TGTGCCAGCAGCGCCGAAGCGGGACAGCGGGGCGAGCAGTACTTC CASSAEAGQRGEQYF TRBV7-6 . 15 TRBJ2-7 .
TGTGCCAGCAGCGGCGGGTCTGGGGCCAACGTCCTGACTTTC CASSGGSGANVLTF TRBV7-2 . 14 TRBJ2-6 many
TGTGCCAGCAGCCTACTCCAGGGCCTTCATCGTTCAGATACGCAGTATTTT CASSLLQGLHRSDTQYF TRBV7-9 . 17 TRBJ2-3 .
TGTGCCAGCAGTGAAGGGGCTTTTTGGGGCCTCCCTAATGGAAACACCATATATTTT CASSEGAFWGLPNGNTIYF TRBV12-3/TRBV12-4 . 19 TRBJ1-3 few
TGTGCCAGCAGTGAATATTCTGGCGGACTCTACGAGCAGTACTTC CASSEYSGGLYEQYF TRBV25-1 . 15 TRBJ2-7 few
TGTGCCAGCTCACCGATGGAGACCCAGTACTTC CASSPMETQYF TRBV18 . 11 TRBJ2-5 few
TGTGCCAGCAGTTCCTTCAGGGATTTGACAGATACGCAGTATTTT CASSSFRDLTDTQYF TRBV6-2/TRBV6-3 . 15 TRBJ2-3 few
TGTGCCAGCAGCCCGCAAGGATTGAGCAACGTGCAGTTCTTC CASSPQGLSNVQFF TRBV9 . 14 TRBJ2-1 .
TGTGCCAGCAACACCGGGGGGTCCGAAGCTTTCTTT CASNTGGSEAFF TRBV7-9 . 12 TRBJ1-1 .
TGCGCCAGCAGCCAAGATCTGACAGCGCAAGGGACCCAGTACTTC CASSQDLTAQGTQYF TRBV4-1 . 15 TRBJ2-5 .
TGTGCCAGCAGCCTCGCGGGAGGCCCAAATTCACCCCTCCACTTT CASSLAGGPNSPLHF TRBV9 . 15 TRBJ1-6 .
TGTGCCAGCAGTTACGATAGTAATTCACCCCTCCACTTT CASSYDSNSPLHF TRBV6-5 . 13 TRBJ1-6 .
TGTGCCACCAGCAGAGCTGGAGGGGGGCAAGAGACCCAGTACTTC CATSRAGGGQETQYF TRBV15 . 15 TRBJ2-5 .
TGTGCCAGCAGCCGAGGGACACACTCTAGCTACGAGCAGTACTTC CASSRGTHSSYEQYF TRBV3-1 . 15 TRBJ2-7 .
TGTGCCAGCAGCCCCGGTTACACCGGGGAGCTGTTTTTT CASSPGYTGELFF TRBV12-3/TRBV12-4 . 13 TRBJ2-2 few
TGTGCCAGCAGCTCACGAAGACTAGACTCCAATGAGCAGTTCTTC CASSSRRLDSNEQFF TRBV7-9 . 15 TRBJ2-1 few
TGTGCCAGCAGTTTGGTAGGCACAGCGTGCTCCTACAATGAGCAGTTCTTC CASSLVGTACSYNEQFF TRBV27 . 17 TRBJ2-1 .
TGTGCCAGCAGTCGGGGACAGGGGTACAACGAGCAGTACTTC CASSRGQGYNEQYF TRBV7-9 TRBD1 14 TRBJ2-7 few
TGTGCCAGCAGTAAGGGACGAAGACAGGGGGCTCGGGACAATGAGCAGTTCTTC CASSKGRRQGARDNEQFF TRBV6-1 TRBD1 18 TRBJ2-1 .
TGCAGTGCTAGAGCCGGGACAGGGGGATCACCCCTCCACTTT CSARAGTGGSPLHF TRBV20-1 TRBD1 14 TRBJ1-6 .
TGTGCCAGCAGCTTGGGGGGGGCGTTGGCTTTCTTT CASSLGGALAFF TRBV5-5 . 12 TRBJ1-1 .
TGTGCCAGCAGCCAGAATGGACAGGGGAATCAGCCCCAGCATTTT CASSQNGQGNQPQHF TRBV7-2 TRBD1 15 TRBJ1-5 .
TGCAGTGCTAGAGTGACCTCAACAGGGTATGAAGAGCAGTACTTC CSARVTSTGYEEQYF TRBV20-1 . 15 TRBJ2-7 few
TGTGCCAGCACTCCCCCGGGGGGCGCAGAGACCCAGTACTTC CASTPPGGAETQYF TRBV12-3/TRBV12-4 . 14 TRBJ2-5 few
TGTGCCAGCAGCAAAGAACTTCTACACTCTGGAAACACCATATATTTT CASSKELLHSGNTIYF TRBV21-1 . 16 TRBJ1-3 .
TGTGCCAGCAGCTTAGCTGACACGTTGAACACTGAAGCTTTCTTT CASSLADTLNTEAFF TRBV7-2 . 15 TRBJ1-1 .
TGTGCCAGCAGTTCACTAGCGGGGGACACCGGGGAGCTGTTTTTT CASSSLAGDTGELFF TRBV6-5 TRBD2 15 TRBJ2-2 many
TGTGCCAGCAGCCAGCGACTAGGGCTTTACGAGCAGTACTTC CASSQRLGLYEQYF TRBV3-1 . 14 TRBJ2-7 .
TGCGCCAGCAGCTTGGGGGGGGTTAATGAAAAACTGTTTTTT CASSLGGVNEKLFF TRBV5-1 . 14 TRBJ1-4 .
TGTGCCAGCAGCGTAGCGGGAGGGAATACGGAAGAGACCCAGTACTTC CASSVAGGNTEETQYF TRBV9 TRBD2 16 TRBJ2-5 .
TGCAGTGCTAGTAGGGGGAGCCCTAACGAGCAGTACTTC CSASRGSPNEQYF TRBV20-1 . 13 TRBJ2-7 large
TGTGCCAGCAGCTTCTCAAAGTTCCAGCCCCAGCATTTT CASSFSKFQPQHF TRBV7-2 . 13 TRBJ1-5 .
TGTGCCAGTGTCACTAGCGTTACGAACACCGGGGAGCTGTTTTTT CASVTSVTNTGELFF TRBV19 TRBD2 15 TRBJ2-2 .
TGTGCCAGCAGGACCGGGACGGGCTACAATGAGCAGTTCTTC CASRTGTGYNEQFF TRBV6-2/TRBV6-3 . 14 TRBJ2-1 .
TGTGCCAGTGGGGCAGACAGGGCGACCGGGGAGCTGTTTTTT CASGADRATGELFF TRBV19 TRBD1 14 TRBJ2-2 .
TGTGCCAGCAGTAGACGGACCAAGAGCAATCAGCCCCAGCATTTT CASSRRTKSNQPQHF TRBV12-3/TRBV12-4 . 15 TRBJ1-5 .
TGTGCCAGCAGTTCCGCACTAGCGGGGGGTACTCTGGCGACCCAGTACTTC CASSSALAGGTLATQYF TRBV12-3/TRBV12-4 TRBD2 17 TRBJ2-5 few
TGTGCTCATACACCCGGGCTCAATCAGCCCCAGCATTTT CAHTPGLNQPQHF TRBV6-1 . 13 TRBJ1-5 .
TGTGCCAGCAAGTTCACAGCGGGAGCAAGAGATACGCAGTATTTT CASKFTAGARDTQYF TRBV6-6 TRBD2 15 TRBJ2-3 few
TGTGCCAGCAGCTTCAGGCCAGAAGACCCCCAGACCCAGTACTTC CASSFRPEDPQTQYF TRBV7-9 . 15 TRBJ2-5 .
TGCAGTGCTAGAGACAGGGAGAGGGCCAAAAACATTCAGTACTTC CSARDRERAKNIQYF TRBV20-1 . 15 TRBJ2-4 few
TGCAGCGTTGTCCCCAGGGCAACTAGCGGGAGGTCACAAGAGACCCAGTACTTC CSVVPRATSGRSQETQYF TRBV29-1 TRBD2 18 TRBJ2-5 few
TGTGCCGGCGGGACAGAGTTAAACACCGGGGAGCTGTTTTTT CAGGTELNTGELFF TRBV7-9 . 14 TRBJ2-2 few
TGTGCCAGCAGCTTACTTCAGGGGCCTACCTACAATGAGCAGTTCTTC CASSLLQGPTYNEQFF TRBV7-9 . 16 TRBJ2-1 .
TGTGCCAGCAGCTTAGATTGGGGCGGTGCCTACGAGCAGTACTTC CASSLDWGGAYEQYF TRBV7-2 . 15 TRBJ2-7 few
TGTGCCAGCAGTTACGTGGTAGCGGGAGTTCGGGAGACCCAGTACTTC CASSYVVAGVRETQYF TRBV6-2/TRBV6-3 TRBD2 16 TRBJ2-5 .
. CASSIWGVGNQPQHF TRBV21-1 . 15 TRBJ1-5 .
TGCAGTTCCGGGACAGGGGATGAAAAACTGTTTTTT CSSGTGDEKLFF TRBV20-1 TRBD1 12 TRBJ1-4 .
TGCAGCGTTGGGTTTGGAGGGAACTATGGCTACACCTTC CSVGFGGNYGYTF TRBV29-1 . 13 TRBJ1-2 .
TGCAGTGCGGCGGAGGACACTGAAGCTTTCTTT CSAAEDTEAFF TRBV20-1 . 11 TRBJ1-1 few
TGTGCCAGCAGCTTAAGAAGACAGTGGGGCTACACCTTC CASSLRRQWGYTF TRBV7-8 . 13 TRBJ1-2 once
TGTGCCAGCAGTGATCTCGTGCATGAGCAGTTCTTC CASSDLVHEQFF TRBV25-1 . 12 TRBJ2-1 .
TGCAGTGCTAGAGATTTCGGTTTAACTAGCGGGACCTACAATGAGCAGTTCTTC CSARDFGLTSGTYNEQFF TRBV20-1 TRBD2 18 TRBJ2-1 few
TGCAGTGCTAGAGAGACGCCTGAAGAGACCCAGTACTTC CSARETPEETQYF TRBV20-1 . 13 TRBJ2-5 few